The clone carrying this T cell receptor beta chain has only one observation. These data belong to a study of blood T cell repertoires in COVID-19. About the research overall: COVID-19 samples, acute and convalescent, were from the United States, Italy and Spain. T cells, B-cell-depleted T cells, or PBMCs provided the cDNA or gDNA that served as material.

Losses at the gene ends were 3 bases for V and 0 bases for J; bases not matched to a gene: 3. The CDR3 length is 16 residues. In germline, CDR1 is SGHRS, CDR2 YFSETQ. Per the original data handling: Estimation of nucleated cell counts was performed using reference gene primer amplification. Sequencing was performed with immunoSEQ multiplex PCR; in TCRdb, only in-frame clones are kept and a portion is missing. V, J and clone size were drawn from that table, and D and trimming were deduced from the DNA. The sample contains roughly 150,000 clones, approximately 79% of which appear only once. Sequenced: peripheral blood. This clonotype originated in a woman aged 80 or older with acute or convalescent COVID-19. V usage is TRBV5-1 and J usage is TRBJ2-2; 9 bases map to TRBD1. CDR3 sequence reads: CASSSTGGANTGELFF. CDR3 DNA: TGCGCCAGCAGCTCCACAGGGGGCGCGAACACCGGGGAGCTGTTTTTT.